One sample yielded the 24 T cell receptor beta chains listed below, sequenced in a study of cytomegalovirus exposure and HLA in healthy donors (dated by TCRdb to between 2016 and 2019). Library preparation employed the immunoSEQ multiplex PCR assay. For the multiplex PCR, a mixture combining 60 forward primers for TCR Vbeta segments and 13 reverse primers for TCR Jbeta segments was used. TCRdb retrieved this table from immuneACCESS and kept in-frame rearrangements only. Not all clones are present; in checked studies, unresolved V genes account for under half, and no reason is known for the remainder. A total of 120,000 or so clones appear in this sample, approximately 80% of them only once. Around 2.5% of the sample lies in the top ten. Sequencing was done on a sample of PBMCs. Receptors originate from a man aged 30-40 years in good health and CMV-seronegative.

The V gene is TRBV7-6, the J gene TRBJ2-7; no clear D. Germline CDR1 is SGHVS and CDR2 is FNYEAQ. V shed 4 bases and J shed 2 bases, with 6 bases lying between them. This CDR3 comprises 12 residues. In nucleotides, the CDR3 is TGTGCCAGCAGCTCGGTAACCTACGAGCAGTACTTC. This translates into CASSSVTYEQYF. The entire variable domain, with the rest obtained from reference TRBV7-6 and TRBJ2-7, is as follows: GAGVSQSPRYKVTKRGQDVALRCDPISGHVSLYWYRQALGQGPEFLTYFNYEAQQDKSGLPNDRFSAERPEGSISTLTIQRTEQRDSAMYRCASSSVTYEQYFGPGTRLTVT.

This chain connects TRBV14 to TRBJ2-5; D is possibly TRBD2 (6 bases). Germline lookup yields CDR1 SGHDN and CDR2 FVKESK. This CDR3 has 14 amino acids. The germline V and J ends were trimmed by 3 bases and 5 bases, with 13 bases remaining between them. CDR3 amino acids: CASSQWGVGETQYF. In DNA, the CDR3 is TGTGCCAGCAGCCAGTGGGGGGTCGGGGAGACCCAGTACTTC.

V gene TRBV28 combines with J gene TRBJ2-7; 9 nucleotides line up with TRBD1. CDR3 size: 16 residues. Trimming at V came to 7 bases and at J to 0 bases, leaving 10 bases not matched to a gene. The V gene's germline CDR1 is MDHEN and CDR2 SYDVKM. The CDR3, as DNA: TGTGCCAGCAATGCCCGTGGGACAGGGTACTCCTACGAGCAGTACTTC. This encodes CASNARGTGYSYEQYF. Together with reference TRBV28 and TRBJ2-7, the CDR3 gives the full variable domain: DVKVTQSSRYLVKRTGEKVFLECVQDMDHENMFWYRQDPGLGLRLIYFSYDVKMKEKGDIPEGYSVSREKKERFSLILESASTNQTSMYLCASNARGTGYSYEQYFGPGTRLTVT.

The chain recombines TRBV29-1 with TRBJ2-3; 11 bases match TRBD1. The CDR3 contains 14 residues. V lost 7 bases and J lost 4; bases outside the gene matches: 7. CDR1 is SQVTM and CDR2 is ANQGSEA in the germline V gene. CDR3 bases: TGCAGCGGGACCCCGGGACAGGGGGCAGATACGCAGTATTTT. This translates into CSGTPGQGADTQYF.

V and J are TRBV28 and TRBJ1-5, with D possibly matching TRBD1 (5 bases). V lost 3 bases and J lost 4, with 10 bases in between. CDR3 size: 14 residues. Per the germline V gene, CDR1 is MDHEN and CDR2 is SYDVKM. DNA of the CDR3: TGTGCCAGCAGTTTGGAGACAGTGAATCAGCCCCAGCATTTT. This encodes CASSLETVNQPQHF.

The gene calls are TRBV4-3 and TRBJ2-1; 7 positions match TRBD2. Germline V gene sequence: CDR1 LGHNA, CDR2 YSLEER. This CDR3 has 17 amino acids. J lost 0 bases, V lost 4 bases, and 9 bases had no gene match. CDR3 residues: CASSPRSSGNSYNEQFF. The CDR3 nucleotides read TGCGCCAGCAGCCCACGATCAAGCGGGAACTCCTACAATGAGCAGTTCTTC.

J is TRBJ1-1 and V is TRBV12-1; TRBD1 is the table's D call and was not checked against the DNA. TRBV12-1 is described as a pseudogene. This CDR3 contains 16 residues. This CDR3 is CASSESRGTAETEAFF. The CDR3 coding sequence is TGTGCCAGCAGTGAATCGAGGGGGACAGCTGAAACTGAAGCTTTCTTT.

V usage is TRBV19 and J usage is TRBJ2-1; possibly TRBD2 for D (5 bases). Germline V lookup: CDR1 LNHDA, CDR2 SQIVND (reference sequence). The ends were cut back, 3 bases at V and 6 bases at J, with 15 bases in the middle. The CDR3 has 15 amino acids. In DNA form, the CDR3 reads TGTGCCAGTAGTATCCGGACTGCAGGTAGCAATGAGCAGTTCTTC. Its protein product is CASSIRTAGSNEQFF.

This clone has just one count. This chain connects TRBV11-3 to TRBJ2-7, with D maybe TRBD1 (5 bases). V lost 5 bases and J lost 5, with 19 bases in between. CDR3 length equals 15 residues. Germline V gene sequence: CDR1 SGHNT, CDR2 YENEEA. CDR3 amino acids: CASSPRAGLLHEQYF. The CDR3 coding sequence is TGTGCCAGCAGCCCCAGGGCAGGGCTTTTGCACGAGCAGTACTTC. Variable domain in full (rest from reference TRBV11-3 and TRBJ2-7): EAGVVQSPRYKIIEKKQPVAFWCNPISGHNTLYWYLQNLGQGPELLIRYENEEAVDDSQLPKDRFSAERLKGVDSTLKIQPAELGDSAVYLCASSPRAGLLHEQYFGPGTRLTVT.

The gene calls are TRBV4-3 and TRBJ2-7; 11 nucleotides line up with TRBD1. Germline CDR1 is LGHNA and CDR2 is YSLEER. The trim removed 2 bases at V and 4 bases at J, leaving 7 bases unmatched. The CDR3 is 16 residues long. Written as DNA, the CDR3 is TGCGCCAGCAGCCAAACTACCGGGACAGGGGGATACGAGCAGTACTTC. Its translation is CASSQTTGTGGYEQYF.

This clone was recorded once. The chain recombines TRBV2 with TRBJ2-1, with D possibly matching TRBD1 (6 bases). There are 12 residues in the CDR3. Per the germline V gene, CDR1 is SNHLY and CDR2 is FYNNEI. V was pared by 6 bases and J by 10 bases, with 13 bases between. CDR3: CASRDSRGEQFF. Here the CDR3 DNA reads TGTGCCAGCAGGGACAGCCGTGGGGAGCAGTTCTTC.

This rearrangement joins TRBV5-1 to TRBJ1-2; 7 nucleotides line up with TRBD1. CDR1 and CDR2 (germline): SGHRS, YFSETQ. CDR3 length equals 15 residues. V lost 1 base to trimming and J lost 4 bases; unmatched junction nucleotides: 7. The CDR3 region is CASSLRGAGGYGYTF. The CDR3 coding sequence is TGCGCCAGCAGCTTGAGAGGTGCAGGGGGCTATGGCTACACCTTC.

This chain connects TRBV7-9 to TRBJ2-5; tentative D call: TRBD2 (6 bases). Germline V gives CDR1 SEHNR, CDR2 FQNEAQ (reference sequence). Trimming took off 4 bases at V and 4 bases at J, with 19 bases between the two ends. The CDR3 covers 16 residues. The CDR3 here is CASSSITSSTGETQYF. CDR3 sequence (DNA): TGTGCCAGCAGCTCAATCACTAGCTCTACGGGAGAGACCCAGTACTTC.

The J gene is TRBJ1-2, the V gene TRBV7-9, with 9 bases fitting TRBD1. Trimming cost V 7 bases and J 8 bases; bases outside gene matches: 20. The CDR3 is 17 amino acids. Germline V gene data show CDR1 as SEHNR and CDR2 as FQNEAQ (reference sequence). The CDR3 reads CASTLTILDRGSRGYTF. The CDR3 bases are TGTGCCAGCACCCTAACAATTCTGGACAGGGGCTCTCGGGGCTACACCTTC.

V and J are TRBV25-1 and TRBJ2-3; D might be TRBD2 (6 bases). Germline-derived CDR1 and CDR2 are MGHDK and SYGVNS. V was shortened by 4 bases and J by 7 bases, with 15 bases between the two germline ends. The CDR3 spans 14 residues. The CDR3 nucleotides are TGTGCCAGCAGTGTCGGACTAAACTTTAATACGCAGTATTTT. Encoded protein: CASSVGLNFNTQYF. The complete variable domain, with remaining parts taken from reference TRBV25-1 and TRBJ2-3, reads EADIYQTPRYLVIGTGKKITLECSQTMGHDKMYWYQQDPGMELHLIHYSYGVNSTEKGDLSSESTVSRIRTEHFPLTLESARPSHTSQYLCASSVGLNFNTQYFGPGTRLTVL.

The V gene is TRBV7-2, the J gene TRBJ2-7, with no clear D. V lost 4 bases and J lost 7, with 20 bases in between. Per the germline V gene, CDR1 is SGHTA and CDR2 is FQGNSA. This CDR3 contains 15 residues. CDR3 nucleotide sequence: TGTGCCAGCAGCTACCATACCCAGGTTTTTGGGGAGCAGTACTTC. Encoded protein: CASSYHTQVFGEQYF. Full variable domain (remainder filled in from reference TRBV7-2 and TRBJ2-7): GAGVSQSPSNKVTEKGKDVELRCDPISGHTALYWYRQSLGQGLEFLIYFQGNSAPDKSGLPSDRFSAERTGGSVSTLTIQRTQQEDSAVYLCASSYHTQVFGEQYFGPGTRLTVT.

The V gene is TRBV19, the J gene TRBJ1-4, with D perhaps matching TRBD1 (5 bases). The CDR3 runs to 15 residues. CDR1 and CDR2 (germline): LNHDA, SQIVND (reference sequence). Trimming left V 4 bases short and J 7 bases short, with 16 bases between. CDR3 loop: CASSSGSGITEKLFF. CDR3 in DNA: TGTGCCAGTAGTAGTGGGTCAGGGATAACTGAAAAACTGTTTTTT.

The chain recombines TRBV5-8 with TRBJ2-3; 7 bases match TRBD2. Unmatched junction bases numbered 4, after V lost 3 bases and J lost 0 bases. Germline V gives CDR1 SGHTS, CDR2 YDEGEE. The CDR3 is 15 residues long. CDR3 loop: CASSSLAHSTDTQYF. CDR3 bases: TGTGCCAGCAGCTCACTAGCGCATAGCACAGATACGCAGTATTTT.

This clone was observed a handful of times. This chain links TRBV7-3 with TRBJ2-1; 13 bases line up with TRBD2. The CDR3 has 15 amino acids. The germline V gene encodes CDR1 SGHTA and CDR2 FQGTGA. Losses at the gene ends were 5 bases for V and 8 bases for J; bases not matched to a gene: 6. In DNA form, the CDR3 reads TGTGCCAGCAGCCCGGGACTAGCGGGAATCGATGAGCAGTTCTTC. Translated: CASSPGLAGIDEQFF.

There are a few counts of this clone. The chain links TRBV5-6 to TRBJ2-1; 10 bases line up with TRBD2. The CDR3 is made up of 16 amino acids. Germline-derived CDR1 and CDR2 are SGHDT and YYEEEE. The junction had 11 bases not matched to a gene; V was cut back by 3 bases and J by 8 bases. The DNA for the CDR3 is TGTGCCAGCAGCTCACAGCGGGAGGGCAATCCTTATGAGCAGTTCTTC. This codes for CASSSQREGNPYEQFF.

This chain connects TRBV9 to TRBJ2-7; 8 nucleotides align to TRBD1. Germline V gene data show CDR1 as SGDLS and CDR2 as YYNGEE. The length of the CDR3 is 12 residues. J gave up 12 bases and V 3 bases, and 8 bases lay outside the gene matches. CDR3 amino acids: CASSGIGTGLYF. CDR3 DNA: TGTGCCAGCAGCGGCATAGGGACAGGTCTGTACTTC.

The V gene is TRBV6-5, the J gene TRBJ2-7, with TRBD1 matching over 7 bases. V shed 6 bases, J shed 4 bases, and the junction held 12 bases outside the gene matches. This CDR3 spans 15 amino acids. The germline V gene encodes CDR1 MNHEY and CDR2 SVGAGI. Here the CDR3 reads CASSRRQGQLYEQYF. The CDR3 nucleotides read TGTGCCAGCAGCCGGCGACAGGGTCAACTGTACGAGCAGTACTTC.

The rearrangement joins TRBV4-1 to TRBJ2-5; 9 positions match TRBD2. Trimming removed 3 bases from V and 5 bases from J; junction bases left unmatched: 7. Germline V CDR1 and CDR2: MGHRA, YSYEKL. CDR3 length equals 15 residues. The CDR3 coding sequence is TGCGCCAGCAGCCAGGTGACTAGCGGCGAGGAGACCCAGTACTTC. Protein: CASSQVTSGEETQYF.

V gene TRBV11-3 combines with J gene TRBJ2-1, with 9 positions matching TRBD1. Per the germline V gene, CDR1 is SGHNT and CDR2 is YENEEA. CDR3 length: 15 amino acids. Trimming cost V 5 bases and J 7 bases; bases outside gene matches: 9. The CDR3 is CASSRGQGSVNEQFF. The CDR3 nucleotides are TGTGCCAGCAGCCGAGGACAGGGGTCGGTAAATGAGCAGTTCTTC.